This T cell receptor beta chain was recovered during a study of control samples from healthy donors and cancer patients. CDR1 SGHVS and CDR2 FNYEAQ come from the germline V gene. CDR3 size: 13 residues. The germline V and J ends were trimmed by 4 bases and 7 bases, with 11 bases remaining between them. Libraries were prepared by immunoSEQ multiplex PCR; TCRdb keeps only in-frame clonotypes and omits some of them. This repertoire shows 70,000 to 80,000 clones, 80% to 90% found once; its top ten account for roughly 2%. Sequencing was performed on PBMCs. V gene TRBV7-6 combines with J gene TRBJ2-1, with D uncertain. This clonotype was sampled from a woman in her sixties with head and neck cancer. The CDR3 is CASSSQPRNEQFF. CDR3 coding DNA: TGTGCCAGCAGCTCTCAGCCCCGTAATGAGCAGTTCTTC.